This section outlines one TCR beta chain sequence together with its context. Antigen specificity is unknown. PCR employed 60 Vbeta and 13 Jbeta primers. Here immunoSEQ multiplex PCR was the method, and the copy in TCRdb shows in-frame clones only, minus some. The sample has around 100,000 clones; nearly 75% are singletons. The data derive from a study of cytomegalovirus exposure and HLA in healthy donors. Overall study context: Assignment to the Caucasian-associated ancestry cluster applied to around 80% of the approximately 360 genotyped donors. Study-level findings and limits: It was reported in a later analysis that an Asian-associated ancestry cluster showed fewer N-insertions than the 666-donor mean. Follow-up analysis later connected one missense variant in DCLRE1C with trimming of TCR beta V- and J-genes.

The V and J ends lost 6 bases and 0 bases respectively, with 14 bases between them. The CDR3 loop spans 14 amino acids. CDR1 is SQVTM, CDR2 ANQGSEA, per germline. Sequences were obtained from PBMCs. This TCR was recovered from a man younger than 45 in good health and CMV-seropositive. This chain links TRBV29-1 with TRBJ1-1; D is unclear. DNA for the CDR3: TGCAGCGTCACGCCAGTTGCCATGAACACTGAAGCTTTCTTT. This gives the protein CSVTPVAMNTEAFF.